Listed below are T cell receptor beta chains from one sample, sequenced in a study of CD8+ T cells in alopecia areata. Generated by immunoSEQ multiplex PCR, the TCRdb table keeps only in-frame clones and is missing some. The table lists about 64,000 clones, around 44% of them singletons, with roughly half in the top ten. What was sequenced was NKG2D-low CD8+ T cells sorted from blood. The origin of the receptors is a human donor with alopecia areata. Both conserved end residues are part of each CDR3. Fields, in order: clone size, J gene, D gene, V gene, CDR3 protein, CDR3 DNA. The D gene is left open where the match is weak. Size is stated for part of the rows, as once, few or many counts, or as a class when the clone is expanded.

few	TRBJ1-1	NA	TRBV7-3	CASSFHGGNTEAFF	TGTGCCAGCAGCTTCCACGGGGGGAACACTGAAGCTTTCTTT
NA	TRBJ2-3	NA	TRBV14	CASSREAGDTQYF	TGTGCCAGCAGCCGTGAAGCTGGAGATACGCAGTATTTT
NA	TRBJ2-5	TRBD2	TRBV2	CASKRLAVAQETQYF	TGTGCCAGCAAACGACTAGCAGTGGCCCAAGAGACCCAGTACTTC
NA	TRBJ1-1	NA	TRBV18	CASSLPRNTEAFF	TGTGCCAGCTCACTGCCGAGGAACACTGAAGCTTTCTTT
NA	TRBJ2-7	TRBD1	TRBV6-5	CASSYAAGGEQYF	TGTGCCAGCAGTTACGCGGCAGGGGGCGAGCAGTACTTC
NA	TRBJ2-5	NA	TRBV9	CASSGDRQYF	TGTGCCAGCAGTGGGGATAGGCAGTACTTC
NA	TRBJ2-7	TRBD1	TRBV14	CASSNGQGSSYEQYF	TGTGCCAGCAGCAACGGACAGGGGAGCTCCTACGAGCAGTACTTC
NA	TRBJ2-3	TRBD2	TRBV29-1	CSVGEGDTQYF	TGCAGCGTAGGGGAGGGTGATACGCAGTATTTT
once	TRBJ1-1	NA	TRBV2	CASREPRAPANTEAFF	TGTGCCAGCAGGGAGCCCCGGGCCCCCGCGAACACTGAAGCTTTCTTT
NA	TRBJ2-1	NA	TRBV7-6	CASSLASGGNEQFF	TGTGCCAGCAGCTTAGCTTCCGGAGGCAATGAGCAGTTCTTC
NA	TRBJ1-2	NA	TRBV27	CASSSGDYGYTF	TGTGCCAGCAGTTCAGGGGATTATGGCTACACCTTC
NA	TRBJ2-1	NA	TRBV29-1	CSVEGGPRGSYNEQFF	TGCAGCGTTGAGGGCGGCCCTCGTGGCTCCTACAATGAGCAGTTCTTC
NA	TRBJ2-7	NA	TRBV4-1	CASSQEHASFPYEQYF	TGCGCCAGCAGCCAAGAACACGCCTCCTTTCCCTACGAGCAGTACTTC
NA	TRBJ2-7	TRBD1	TRBV13	CASSQRTGTEWYEQYF	TGTGCCAGCAGCCAACGAACTGGGACAGAGTGGTACGAGCAGTACTTC
few	TRBJ2-7	TRBD2	TRBV7-9	CASSSWEREAREQYF	TGTGCCAGCAGCTCCTGGGAGCGGGAGGCGAGGGAGCAGTACTTC
NA	TRBJ2-3	NA	TRBV11-2	CASSSFFSGGTDTQYF	TGTGCCAGCAGCTCCTTTTTTTCGGGAGGCACAGATACGCAGTATTTT
NA	TRBJ1-1	NA	TRBV4-2	CASSQEALMNTEAFF	TGTGCCAGCAGCCAAGAGGCCCTAATGAACACTGAAGCTTTCTTT
NA	TRBJ1-2	TRBD1	TRBV14	CASSPGQGLGYGYTF	TGTGCCAGCAGCCCGGGACAGGGGTTGGGCTATGGCTACACCTTC
NA	TRBJ2-3	NA	TRBV9	CASSVEGTADTQYF	TGTGCCAGCAGCGTAGAGGGGACGGCAGATACGCAGTATTTT
NA	TRBJ2-1	NA	TRBV7-2	CASSLWDGYNEQFF	TGTGCCAGCAGCCTTTGGGACGGCTACAATGAGCAGTTCTTC
NA	TRBJ1-6	NA	TRBV7-9	CASSPTRPGVNSPLHF	TGTGCCAGCAGCCCGACTAGACCAGGGGTCAATTCACCCCTCCACTTT
once	TRBJ2-1	NA	TRBV30	CAWTVAGYSYNEQFF	TGTGCCTGGACCGTAGCTGGGTACTCCTACAATGAGCAGTTCTTC
NA	TRBJ2-1	TRBD2	TRBV28	CASRPSGSYYEQFF	TGTGCCAGCAGACCTAGCGGGAGTTACTATGAGCAGTTCTTC
NA	TRBJ1-1	NA	TRBV6-6	CASSQTEAFF	TGTGCCAGCAGCCAGACTGAAGCTTTCTTT
few	TRBJ2-6	NA	TRBV7-2	CASSLITSGANVLTF	TGTGCCAGCAGCTTAATAACTTCTGGGGCCAACGTCCTGACTTTC
few	TRBJ1-1	NA	TRBV28	CASSFGALNTEAFF	TGTGCCAGCAGTTTCGGGGCCCTGAACACTGAAGCTTTCTTT
NA	TRBJ1-2	NA	TRBV5-6	CASSLARSGYTF	TGTGCCAGCAGCTTGGCCCGGAGCGGCTACACCTTC
NA	TRBJ2-7	NA	TRBV30	CAWSVLGEQYF	TGTGCCTGGAGTGTACTCGGGGAGCAGTACTTC
NA	TRBJ2-1	TRBD2	TRBV29-1	CSVDSGSGNEQFF	TGCAGCGTAGACAGCGGGAGTGGGAATGAGCAGTTCTTC
NA	TRBJ2-7	TRBD2	TRBV15	CATSSEREDQYF	TGTGCCACCAGCAGCGAGCGGGAAGATCAGTACTTC
few	TRBJ2-1	TRBD2	TRBV29-1	CSVVLAGGNNEQFF	TGCAGCGTTGTACTAGCGGGGGGGAACAATGAGCAGTTCTTC
medium-sized	TRBJ2-2	NA	TRBV4-3	CASSPEEGGGRELFF	TGCGCCAGCAGCCCAGAAGAGGGTGGGGGACGGGAGCTGTTTTTT
NA	TRBJ2-1	TRBD2	TRBV11-2	CASSPGTSRGAKQFF	TGTGCCAGCAGCCCCGGGACTAGTAGGGGAGCCAAACAGTTCTTC
NA	TRBJ2-3	TRBD1	TRBV7-7	CASSGRLDRNTDTQYF	TGTGCTAGCAGCGGCCGACTGGACAGGAACACAGATACGCAGTATTTT
NA	TRBJ2-7	NA	TRBV7-6	CASSLSASYEQYF	TGTGCCAGCAGCTTATCGGCCTCCTACGAGCAGTACTTC
once	TRBJ2-5	NA	TRBV7-9	CASSQVRGETQYF	TGTGCCAGCAGTCAAGTCAGGGGAGAGACCCAGTACTTC
few	TRBJ1-4	NA	TRBV7-9	CAARGQGGEKLFF	TGTGCCGCCCGCGGGCAGGGAGGCGAAAAACTGTTTTTT
NA	TRBJ1-2	NA	TRBV9	CASSFVANYGYTF	TGTGCCAGCAGCTTCGTAGCTAACTATGGCTACACCTTC
NA	TRBJ2-7	NA	TRBV5-1	CASSPAFRQTSYEQYF	TGCGCCAGCAGCCCCGCATTCCGGCAGACTTCCTACGAGCAGTACTTC
NA	TRBJ1-2	TRBD1	TRBV7-9	CASSLGGILEGYTF	TGTGCCAGCAGCCTAGGGGGCATCTTGGAAGGCTACACCTTC
NA	TRBJ2-3	NA	TRBV9	CASSPRLRPGTDTQYF	TGTGCCAGCAGCCCCCGACTACGACCCGGCACAGATACGCAGTATTTT
few	TRBJ2-3	TRBD1	TRBV28	CASSGDRGYLAASTDTQYF	TGTGCCAGCAGTGGGGACAGGGGGTATCTCGCCGCTAGCACAGATACGCAGTATTTT
few	TRBJ2-7	TRBD1	TRBV29-1	CSVDPGTGGHEQYF	TGCAGCGTTGATCCCGGGACAGGGGGCCACGAGCAGTACTTC
NA	TRBJ1-5	TRBD1	TRBV19	CASSMGTGFQPQHF	TGTGCCAGTAGTATGGGGACAGGGTTTCAGCCCCAGCATTTT
few	TRBJ2-3	NA	TRBV7-9	CASSLGAVTQYF	TGTGCCAGCAGCTTAGGGGCTGTTACGCAGTATTTT
few	TRBJ2-3	TRBD2	TRBV4-3	CASSQELAALDTQYF	TGCGCCAGCAGCCAAGAACTAGCGGCTCTGGATACGCAGTATTTT
NA	TRBJ1-1	NA	TRBV9	CASNKGSDTEAFF	TGTGCCAGCAACAAGGGGTCGGACACTGAAGCTTTCTTT
NA	TRBJ2-1	TRBD2	TRBV4-3	CASSQKREGLRIF	TGCGCCAGCAGCCAAAAGCGGGAGGGCCTCCGGATCTTC
NA	TRBJ2-7	NA	TRBV27	CASSNGQIYEQYF	TGTGCCAGCAGTAACGGACAGATCTACGAGCAGTACTTC
NA	TRBJ1-6	NA	TRBV4-1	CASSQVGGSSYNSPLHF	TGCGCCAGCAGCCAAGTCGGAGGCAGCTCCTATAATTCACCCCTCCACTTT
NA	TRBJ2-7	NA	TRBV29-1	CSARGATYEQYF	TGCAGCGCCCGGGGAGCGACCTACGAACAGTACTTC
NA	TRBJ2-1	TRBD2	TRBV9	CASSRTGGSHPYNEQFF	TGTGCCAGCAGTAGAACGGGAGGCTCGCATCCTTACAATGAGCAGTTCTTC
NA	TRBJ2-1	TRBD2	TRBV30	CAWSGVAGEDEQFF	TGTGCCTGGAGTGGGGTAGCGGGAGAAGATGAGCAGTTCTTC
few	TRBJ2-2	NA	TRBV4-1	CASSQELGRGAQLNTGELFF	TGCGCCAGCAGCCAAGAGCTCGGCAGGGGAGCCCAACTGAACACCGGGGAGCTGTTTTTT
NA	TRBJ1-2	NA	TRBV5-6	CASSLSYSEGYGYTF	TGTGCCAGCAGCTTGAGTTACAGCGAGGGCTATGGCTACACCTTC